The present T cell receptor beta chain was sequenced within a study of technical replicates of blood from a handful of donors. Looked up from germline, CDR1 is SGHNT and CDR2 is YYREEE (reference sequence). V trimming: 3 bases; J trimming: 4 bases; junction bases outside the gene matches: 8. CDR3 length equals 15 residues. The method was immunoSEQ multiplex PCR; TCRdb's version includes in-frame clones alone and lacks a portion of them. The data hold about 70,000 clones, with around 96% observed a single time. Material: T cells isolated from PBMCs. V usage is TRBV5-4 and J usage is TRBJ1-1, with 8 bases lining up with TRBD1. This sequence originates from a human donor in good health. The CDR3 reads CASSSFLTGGTEAFF. CDR3 sequence (DNA): TGTGCCAGCAGCTCATTTTTAACAGGGGGCACTGAAGCTTTCTTT.